This T cell receptor (beta chain) appears in the sequencing data of a study of shared clonotypes between healthy human individuals. Per the study methods: In the immunoSEQ data, sequences were junction-only and lacked quality scores, so filtering differed. Only in-frame clones appear in the TCRdb table, and some are missing; sequencing was by immunoSEQ multiplex PCR. For V, J and clone size, that table is used; D and trimming come from the DNA. The sample records some 480,000 clones, around three quarters being singletons. Of note for this clone: As yet, its antigen is unknown.

CDR1 and CDR2 (germline): LNHDA, SQIVND (reference sequence). Losses at the gene ends were 8 bases for V and 0 bases for J; bases not matched to a gene: 6. The CDR3 sequence is 14 residues long. Findings and limits, study-wide: Among donors, the sharing of clonotypes was expected to be influenced by sequencing depth.

The chain couples TRBV19 to TRBJ1-1, with 7 nucleotides matching TRBD1. The sequenced material came from PBMCs. The clonotype comes from a woman aged 40 to 50 in good health. Some clones in this sample may be carry-over from other donors' samples. DNA for the CDR3: TGTGCCAGTGGGCCGACAGGGTTGAACACTGAAGCTTTCTTT. Amino acids: CASGPTGLNTEAFF.